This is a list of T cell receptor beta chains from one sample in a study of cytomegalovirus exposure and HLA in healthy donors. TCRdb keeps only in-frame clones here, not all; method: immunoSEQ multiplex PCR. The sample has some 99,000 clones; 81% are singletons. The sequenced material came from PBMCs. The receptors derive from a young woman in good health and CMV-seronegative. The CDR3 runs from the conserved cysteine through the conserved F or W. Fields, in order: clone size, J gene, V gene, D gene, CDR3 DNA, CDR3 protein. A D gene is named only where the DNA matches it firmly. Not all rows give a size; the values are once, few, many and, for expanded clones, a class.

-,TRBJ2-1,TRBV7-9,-,TGTGCCAGCAGCTTAGCGGGACTCCGGAGCCCGTTCTTC,CASSLAGLRSPFF
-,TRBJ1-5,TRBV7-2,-,TGTGCCAGCGCCAGCGCAGGGCCCAATCAGCCCCAGCATTTT,CASASAGPNQPQHF
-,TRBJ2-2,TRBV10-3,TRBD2,TGTGCCATCAGTGATGGGCGGGAGGGAGAACTGTTTTTT,CAISDGREGELFF
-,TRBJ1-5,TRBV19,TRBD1,TGTGCCAGTACCACCAACCCTGGGACAGGGAGTTCCCAGCATTTT,CASTTNPGTGSSQHF
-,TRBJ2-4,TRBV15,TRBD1,TGTGCCACCAGCAGAGACTCGACAGGGGTCTCTCACTTC,CATSRDSTGVSHF
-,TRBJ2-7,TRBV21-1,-,TGTGCCAGCAGCAAAGTGCGGGACTATCCCTACGAGCAGTACTTC,CASSKVRDYPYEQYF
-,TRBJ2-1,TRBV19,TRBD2,TGTGCCAGTAGGTTCACTAGCGGGAGGCCCTACAATGAGCAGTTCTTC,CASRFTSGRPYNEQFF
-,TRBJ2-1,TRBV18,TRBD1,TGTGCCAGCTCACCCTCAGGGGGCGCTTTTAATGAGCAGTTCTTC,CASSPSGGAFNEQFF
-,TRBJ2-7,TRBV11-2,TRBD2,TGTGCCAGCAGCTGGGGACTAGCGGGAGACGAGCAGTACTTC,CASSWGLAGDEQYF
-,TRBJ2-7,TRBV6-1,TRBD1,TGTGCCAGCAGTGAAGGGGACAGCTTCTACTACGAGCAGTACTTC,CASSEGDSFYYEQYF
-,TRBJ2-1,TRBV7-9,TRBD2,TGTGCCAGCAGCCCATCCGGAGCGGGAGGGCCGTACAATGAGCAGTTCTTC,CASSPSGAGGPYNEQFF
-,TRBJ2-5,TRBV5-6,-,TGTGCCAGCAGCTTCCCACAAGAGACCCAGTACTTC,CASSFPQETQYF
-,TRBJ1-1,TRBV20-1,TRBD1,TGCAGTGCTAGCAACAGGGGAAAGGCTTTCTTT,CSASNRGKAFF
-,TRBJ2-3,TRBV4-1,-,TGCGCCAGCAGCCAATCTAAACAGGGTCGTGGCACAGATACGCAGTATTTT,CASSQSKQGRGTDTQYF
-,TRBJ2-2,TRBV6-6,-,TGTGCCAGCAGTTACGCAGGACAGTTAAACACCGGGGAGCTGTTTTTT,CASSYAGQLNTGELFF
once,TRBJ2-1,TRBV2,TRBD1,TGTGCCAGCAGTGAAGCGGACAGGGTGAATGAGCAGTTCTTC,CASSEADRVNEQFF
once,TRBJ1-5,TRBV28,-,TGTGCCAGCAGTTTTGGCAGTAATAGCAATCAGCCCCAGCATTTT,CASSFGSNSNQPQHF
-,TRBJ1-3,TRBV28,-,TGTGCCAGCAGTACCATAAGGAGGGCGAGCTCTGGAAACACCATATATTTT,CASSTIRRASSGNTIYF
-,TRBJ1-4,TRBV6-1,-,TGTGCCAGCAGGGACAGCAGACGAACTAATGAAAAACTGTTTTTT,CASRDSRRTNEKLFF
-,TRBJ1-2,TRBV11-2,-,TGTGCCAGCAGCCCCACAGGGATTCTGGACGGCTACACCTTC,CASSPTGILDGYTF
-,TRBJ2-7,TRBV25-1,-,TGTGCCAGCAGTGAAAGCCTATCCTACGAGCAGTACTTC,CASSESLSYEQYF
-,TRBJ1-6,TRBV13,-,TGTGCCAGCAGCTTTGGCAGGCGGGAATCACCCCTCCACTTT,CASSFGRRESPLHF
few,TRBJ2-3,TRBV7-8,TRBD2,TGTGCCAGCAGCTTAGGCGGGAGGGCCGCCGGAGATACGCAGTATTTT,CASSLGGRAAGDTQYF
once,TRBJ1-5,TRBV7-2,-,TGTGCCAGCAGCTTAGCATATGAGAGTAGCCACCAGCATTTT,CASSLAYESSHQHF
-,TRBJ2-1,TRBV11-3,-,TGTGCCAGCAGCCCTGGGGAGTTTGGGATCCCCAATGAGCAGTTCTTC,CASSPGEFGIPNEQFF
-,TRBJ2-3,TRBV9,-,TGTGCCAGCAGCGTCGGGGGAATAACAGATACGCAGTATTTT,CASSVGGITDTQYF
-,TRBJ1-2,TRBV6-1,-,TGTGCCAGCAGTGAAGAGGGGGTTGGCGTTCATGGCTACACCTTC,CASSEEGVGVHGYTF
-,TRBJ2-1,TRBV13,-,TGTGCCAGCAGGTCTCTGCATTCTGACTTCTCCTACAATGAGCAGTTCTTC,CASRSLHSDFSYNEQFF
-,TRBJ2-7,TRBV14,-,TGTGCCAGCAGCCAGTCGTATAGGGGGTTTTACGAGCAGTACTTC,CASSQSYRGFYEQYF
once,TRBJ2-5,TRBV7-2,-,TGTGCCAGCAGCCCAACGCGGTCAGAGACCCAGTACTTC,CASSPTRSETQYF
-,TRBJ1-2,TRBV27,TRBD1,TGTGCCAGCAGCTCAGGGGGCAGCTACACCTTC,CASSSGGSYTF
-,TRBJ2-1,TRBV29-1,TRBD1,TGCAGCGCAGACCGGGACAGCAAGTACAATGAGCAGTTCTTC,CSADRDSKYNEQFF
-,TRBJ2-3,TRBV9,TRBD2,TGTGCCAGCAGCGTAGGTCTACTAGCGACCAGCACAGATACGCAGTATTTT,CASSVGLLATSTDTQYF
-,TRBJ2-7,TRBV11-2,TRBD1,TGTGCCAGCAGCTTAACCTCCGACAGGGGCTACGAGCAGTACTTC,CASSLTSDRGYEQYF
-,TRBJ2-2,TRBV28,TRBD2,TGTGCCAGCGGAACTAGCGTAAACACCGGGGAGCTGTTTTTT,CASGTSVNTGELFF
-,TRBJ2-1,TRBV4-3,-,TGCGCCAGCAGCCACGACAGGACTCCCGGCAATGAGCAGTTCTTC,CASSHDRTPGNEQFF
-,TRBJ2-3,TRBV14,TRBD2,TGTGCCAGCAGCCAAGCCAGCGGGAGATCAGATACGCAGTATTTT,CASSQASGRSDTQYF
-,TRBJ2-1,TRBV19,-,TGTGCCAGTAGTCCCCTCCCGGGGTCCCCTTATGAGCAGTTCTTC,CASSPLPGSPYEQFF
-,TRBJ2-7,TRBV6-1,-,TGTGCCAGTAAACCGGGACACCAATCCGACGAGCAGTACTTC,CASKPGHQSDEQYF
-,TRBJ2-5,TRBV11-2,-,TGTGCCAGCAGCCCTCTACGTGTCCGGACCCAGTACTTC,CASSPLRVRTQYF
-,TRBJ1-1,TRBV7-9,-,TGTGCCAGCAGCTTACGGGGGGGCCCGGGGGTGAACACTGAAGCTTTCTTT,CASSLRGGPGVNTEAFF
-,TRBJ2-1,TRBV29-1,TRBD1,TGCAGCGACCCGCCTAGGGACAGGTACAATGAGCAGTTCTTC,CSDPPRDRYNEQFF
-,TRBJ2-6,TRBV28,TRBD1,TGTGCCCACGGTTACAGGGGTAGCTCTGGGGCCAACGTCCTGACTTTC,CAHGYRGSSGANVLTF
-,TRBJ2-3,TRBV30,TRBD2,TGTGCCTGGAGGCGGGAGCCGAGTTATACGCAGTATTTT,CAWRREPSYTQYF
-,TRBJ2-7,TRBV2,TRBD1,TGTGCCAGCCGCCGGGACAGGGGGTCCTTGGTGCAGTACTTC,CASRRDRGSLVQYF
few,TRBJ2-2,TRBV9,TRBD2,TGTGCCAGCAGCGTAGATGGAGCGGGGACTACCGGGGAGCTGTTTTTT,CASSVDGAGTTGELFF
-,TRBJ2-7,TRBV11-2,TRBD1,TGTGCCAGCACCCACGGGACAGGGGGCTTCTCCGAGCAGTACTTC,CASTHGTGGFSEQYF
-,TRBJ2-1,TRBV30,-,TGTGCCTGGAGTCTACTTGGGCTGGGCGGGACGTACAATGAGCAGTTCTTC,CAWSLLGLGGTYNEQFF
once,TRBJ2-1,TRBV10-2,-,TGCGCCAGCAGTGAATTCGGAGCCGAAGGGTTCTTC,CASSEFGAEGFF
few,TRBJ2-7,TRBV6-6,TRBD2,TGTGCCAGCAGTTATCCCGGGACTAGCGGGATCCGCGAGCAGTACTTC,CASSYPGTSGIREQYF
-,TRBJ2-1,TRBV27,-,TGTGCCAGCAGTCCAACAACCCCCAATGAGCAGTTCTTC,CASSPTTPNEQFF
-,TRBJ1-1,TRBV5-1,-,TGCGCCAGCAGGCAAACCCGGAGGGACACTGAAGCTTTCTTT,CASRQTRRDTEAFF